The clone carrying this T cell receptor beta chain was observed at least ten times. Alpha- and beta-chain coverage of first-strand cDNA came from TRAV- and TRBV-specific primers. Using a constant-region primer together with a V-primer adapter, TCRs were subjected to 20 PCR cycles of amplification. TCRdb re-called the reads with MiXCR, one entry per CDR3 protein. The table lists 85,000 to 95,000 distinct CDR3 sequences, under 10% of them singletons. The CDR3 is 16 residues long. Germline trimming cut 2 bases from V and 4 bases from J; bases unmatched to any gene: 9. Germline loops: CDR1 SGHRS, CDR2 YFSETQ. The data were taken from a study of low-dose radiotherapy and immunotherapy resistance in tumors. At the level of the study: A dose of 1 Gy per fraction every two weeks went to Cohort 2, totaling 13 Gy over 26 weeks.

Specified time point: before trial treatment. Administered to the donors were nivolumab, ipilimumab, aspirin, low-dose cyclophosphamide and low-dose radiotherapy. Solid tumors that lacked tumor-infiltrating lymphocytes and were advanced were present in eligible patients. The input for sequencing was PBMCs, taken before treatment. The chain recombines TRBV5-1 with TRBJ2-1, with 7 bases that match TRBD2. This clonotype was obtained from a male donor with prostate cancer. The CDR3 spells CASSLPGGPIYNEQFF. The CDR3 DNA is TGCGCCAGCAGCTTACCGGGAGGCCCCATTTACAATGAGCAGTTCTTC.